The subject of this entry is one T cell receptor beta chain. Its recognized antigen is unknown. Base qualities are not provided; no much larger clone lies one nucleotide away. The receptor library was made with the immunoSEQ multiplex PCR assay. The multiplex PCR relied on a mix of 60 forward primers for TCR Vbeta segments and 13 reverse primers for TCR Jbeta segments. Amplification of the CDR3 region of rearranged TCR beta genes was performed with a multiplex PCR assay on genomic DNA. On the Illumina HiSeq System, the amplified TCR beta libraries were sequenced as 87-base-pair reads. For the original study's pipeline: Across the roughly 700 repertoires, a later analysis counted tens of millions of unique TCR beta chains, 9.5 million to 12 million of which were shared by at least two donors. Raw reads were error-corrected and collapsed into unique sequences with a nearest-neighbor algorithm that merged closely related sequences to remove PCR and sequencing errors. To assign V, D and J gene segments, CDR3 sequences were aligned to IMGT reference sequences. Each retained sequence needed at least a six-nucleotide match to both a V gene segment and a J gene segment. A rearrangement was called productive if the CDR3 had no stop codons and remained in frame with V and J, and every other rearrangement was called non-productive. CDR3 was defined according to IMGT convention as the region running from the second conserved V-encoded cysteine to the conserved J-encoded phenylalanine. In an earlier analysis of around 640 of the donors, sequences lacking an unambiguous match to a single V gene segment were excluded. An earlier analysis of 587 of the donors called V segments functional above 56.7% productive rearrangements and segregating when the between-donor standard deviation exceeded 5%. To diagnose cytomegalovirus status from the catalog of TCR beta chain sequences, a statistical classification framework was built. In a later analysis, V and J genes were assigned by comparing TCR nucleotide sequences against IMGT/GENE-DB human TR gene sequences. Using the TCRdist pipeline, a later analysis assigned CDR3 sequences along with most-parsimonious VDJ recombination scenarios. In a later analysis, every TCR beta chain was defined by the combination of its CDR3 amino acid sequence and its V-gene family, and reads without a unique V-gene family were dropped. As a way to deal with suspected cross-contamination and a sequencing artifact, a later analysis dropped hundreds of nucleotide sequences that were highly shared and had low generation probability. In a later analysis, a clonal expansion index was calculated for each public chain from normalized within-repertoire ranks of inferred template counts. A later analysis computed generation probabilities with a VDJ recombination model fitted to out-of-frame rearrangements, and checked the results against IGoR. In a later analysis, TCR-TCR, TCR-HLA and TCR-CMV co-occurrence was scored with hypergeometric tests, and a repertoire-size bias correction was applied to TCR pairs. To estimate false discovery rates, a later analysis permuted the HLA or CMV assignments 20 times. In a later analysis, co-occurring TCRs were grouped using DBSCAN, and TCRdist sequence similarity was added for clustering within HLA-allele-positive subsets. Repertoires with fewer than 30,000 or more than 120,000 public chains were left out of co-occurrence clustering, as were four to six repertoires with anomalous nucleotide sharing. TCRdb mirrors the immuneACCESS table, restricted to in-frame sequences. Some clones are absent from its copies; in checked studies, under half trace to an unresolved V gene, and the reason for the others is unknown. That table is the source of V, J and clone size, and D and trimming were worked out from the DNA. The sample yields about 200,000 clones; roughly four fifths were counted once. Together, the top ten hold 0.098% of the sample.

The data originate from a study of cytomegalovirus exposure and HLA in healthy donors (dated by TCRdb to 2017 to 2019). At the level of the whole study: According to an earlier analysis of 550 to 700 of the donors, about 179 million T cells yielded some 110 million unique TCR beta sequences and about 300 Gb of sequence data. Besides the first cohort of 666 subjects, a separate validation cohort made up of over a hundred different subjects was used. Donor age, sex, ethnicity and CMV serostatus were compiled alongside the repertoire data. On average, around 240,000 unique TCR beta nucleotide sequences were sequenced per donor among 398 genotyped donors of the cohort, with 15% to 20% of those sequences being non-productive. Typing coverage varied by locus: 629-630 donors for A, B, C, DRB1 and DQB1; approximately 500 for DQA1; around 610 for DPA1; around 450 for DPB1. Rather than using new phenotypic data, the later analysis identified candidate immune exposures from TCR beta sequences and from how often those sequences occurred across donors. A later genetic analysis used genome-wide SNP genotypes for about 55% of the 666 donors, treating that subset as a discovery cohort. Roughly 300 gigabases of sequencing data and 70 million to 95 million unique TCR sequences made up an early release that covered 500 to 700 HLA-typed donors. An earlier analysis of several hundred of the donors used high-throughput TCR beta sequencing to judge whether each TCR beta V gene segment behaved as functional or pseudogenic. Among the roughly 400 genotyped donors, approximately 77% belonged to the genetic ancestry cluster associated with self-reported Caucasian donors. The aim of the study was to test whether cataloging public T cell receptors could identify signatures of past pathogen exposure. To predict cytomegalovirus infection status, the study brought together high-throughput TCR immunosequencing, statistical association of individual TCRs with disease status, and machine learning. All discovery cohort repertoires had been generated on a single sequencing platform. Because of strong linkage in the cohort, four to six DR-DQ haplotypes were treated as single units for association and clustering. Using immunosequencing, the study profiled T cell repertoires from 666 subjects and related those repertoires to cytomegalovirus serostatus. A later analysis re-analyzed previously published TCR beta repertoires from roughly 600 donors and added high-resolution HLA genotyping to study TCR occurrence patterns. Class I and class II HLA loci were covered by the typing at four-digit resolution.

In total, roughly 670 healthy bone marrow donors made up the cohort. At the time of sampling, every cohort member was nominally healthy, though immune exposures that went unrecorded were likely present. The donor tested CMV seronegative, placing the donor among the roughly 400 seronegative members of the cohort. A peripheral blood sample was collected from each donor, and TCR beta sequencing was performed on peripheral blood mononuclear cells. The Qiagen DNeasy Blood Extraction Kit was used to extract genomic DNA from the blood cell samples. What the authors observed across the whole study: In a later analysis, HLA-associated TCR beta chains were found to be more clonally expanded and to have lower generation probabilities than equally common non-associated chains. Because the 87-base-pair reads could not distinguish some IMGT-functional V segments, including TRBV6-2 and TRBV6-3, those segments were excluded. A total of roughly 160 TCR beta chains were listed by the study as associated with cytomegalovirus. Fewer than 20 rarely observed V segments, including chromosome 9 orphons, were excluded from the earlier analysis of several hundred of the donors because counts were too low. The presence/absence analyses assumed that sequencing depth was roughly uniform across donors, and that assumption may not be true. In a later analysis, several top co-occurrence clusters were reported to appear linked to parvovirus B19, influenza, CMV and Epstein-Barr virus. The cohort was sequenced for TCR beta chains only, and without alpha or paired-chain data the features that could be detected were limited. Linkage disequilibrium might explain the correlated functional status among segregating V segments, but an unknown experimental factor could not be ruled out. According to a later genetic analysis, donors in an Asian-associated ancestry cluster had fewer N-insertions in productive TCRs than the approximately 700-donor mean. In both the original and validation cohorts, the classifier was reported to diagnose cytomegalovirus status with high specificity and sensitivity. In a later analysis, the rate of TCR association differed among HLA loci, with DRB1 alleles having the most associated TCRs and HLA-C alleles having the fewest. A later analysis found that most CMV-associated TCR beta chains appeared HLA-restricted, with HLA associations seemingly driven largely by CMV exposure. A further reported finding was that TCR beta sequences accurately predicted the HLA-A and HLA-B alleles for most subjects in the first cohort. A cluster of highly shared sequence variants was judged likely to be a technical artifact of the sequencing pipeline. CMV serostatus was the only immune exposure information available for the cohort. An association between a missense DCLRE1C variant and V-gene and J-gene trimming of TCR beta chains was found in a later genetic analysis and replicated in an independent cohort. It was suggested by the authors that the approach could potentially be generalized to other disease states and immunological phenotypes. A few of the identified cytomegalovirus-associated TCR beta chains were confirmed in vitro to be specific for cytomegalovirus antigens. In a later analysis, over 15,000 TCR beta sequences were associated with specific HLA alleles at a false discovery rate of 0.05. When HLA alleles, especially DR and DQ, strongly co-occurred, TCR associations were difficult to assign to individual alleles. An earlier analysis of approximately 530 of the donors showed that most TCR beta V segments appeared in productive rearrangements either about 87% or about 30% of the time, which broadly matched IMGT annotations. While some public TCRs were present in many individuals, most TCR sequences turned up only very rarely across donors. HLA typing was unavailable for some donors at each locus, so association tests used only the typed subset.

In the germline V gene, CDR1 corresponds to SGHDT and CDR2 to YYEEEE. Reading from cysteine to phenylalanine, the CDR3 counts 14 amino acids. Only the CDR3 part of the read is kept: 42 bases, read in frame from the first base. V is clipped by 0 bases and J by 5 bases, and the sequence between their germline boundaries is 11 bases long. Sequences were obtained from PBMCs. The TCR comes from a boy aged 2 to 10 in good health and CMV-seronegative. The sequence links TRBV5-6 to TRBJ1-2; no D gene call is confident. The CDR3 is CASSLGVSEYGYTF. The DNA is TGTGCCAGCAGCTTGGGCGTCTCCGAATATGGCTACACCTTC. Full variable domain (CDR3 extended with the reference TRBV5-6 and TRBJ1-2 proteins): DAGVTQSPTHLIKTRGQQVTLRCSPKSGHDTVSWYQQALGQGPQFIFQYYEEEERQRGNFPDRFSGHQFPNYSSELNVNALLLGDSALYLCASSLGVSEYGYTFGSGTRLTVV.